This is a list of T cell receptor beta chains from one sample in a study of identical twins. TCRdb ran MiXCR on the 5' RACE reads and lists one entry per CDR3 protein. The sample includes some 440,000 distinct CDR3 sequences, roughly 26% of them seen just once. This sample was also put to use in a study of T cells expressing NK-cell markers.

The sequenced sample consisted of CD4+ T cells sorted from blood. These receptors were taken from a woman younger than 35 in good health. Each CDR3 is given with its conserved first and last residue. The D gene is left open where the match is weak. The size entry is marked missing in some rows and otherwise reads once, few, many or a size class.

>TRBJ2-3|TRBD2|-|TRBV4-3
CASSQHSGRSTDTQYF
TGCGCCAGCAGCCAGCATAGCGGGAGATCAACAGATACGCAGTATTTT
>TRBJ2-3|-|-|TRBV5-1
CASSLEWSSTDTQYF
TGCGCCAGCAGCTTGGAATGGAGTAGCACAGATACGCAGTATTTT
>TRBJ2-7|-|-|TRBV20-1
CSAPAPGYEQYF
TGCAGTGCTCCCGCTCCAGGCTACGAGCAGTACTTC
>TRBJ1-3|TRBD1|-|TRBV5-1
CASSAQTGDGNTIYF
TGCGCCAGCAGCGCACAGACAGGGGATGGAAACACCATATATTTT
>TRBJ2-7|TRBD2|-|TRBV5-1
CASTDRTSPYEQYF
TGCGCCAGCACGGACCGGACTAGTCCCTACGAGCAGTACTTC
>TRBJ1-2|-|few|TRBV7-8
CASSSSGTGGYGYTF
TGTGCCAGCAGCTCGTCCGGGACCGGGGGCTATGGCTACACCTTC
>TRBJ2-7|-|few|TRBV5-6
CASSFTATNYEQYF
TGTGCCAGCAGCTTTACAGCGACCAATTACGAGCAGTACTTC
>TRBJ2-7|-|-|TRBV7-2
CASSPRNTYEQYF
TGTGCCAGCAGCCCCCGGAACACCTACGAGCAGTACTTC
>TRBJ2-7|TRBD1|few|TRBV6-5
CASSYSGTGVEQYF
TGTGCCAGCAGTTATTCCGGGACAGGGGTCGAGCAGTACTTC
>TRBJ2-1|-|-|TRBV4-2
CASSQTTGGLDNEQFF
TGTGCCAGCAGCCAAACCACGGGGGGCCTTGATAATGAGCAGTTCTTC
>TRBJ1-2|-|few|TRBV7-2
CASSLVISYGYTF
TGTGCCAGCAGCTTAGTAATCAGCTATGGCTACACCTTC
>TRBJ2-3|-|-|TRBV11-3
CASSPGPARADTQYF
TGTGCCAGCAGCCCCGGACCGGCAAGGGCAGATACGCAGTATTTT
>TRBJ2-5|TRBD2|few|TRBV4-3
CASSPQAGFQETQYF
TGCGCCAGCAGCCCCCAAGCGGGGTTCCAAGAGACCCAGTACTTC
>TRBJ1-4|-|-|TRBV7-9
CASSLDGGGLEKLFF
TGTGCCAGCAGCTTAGACGGCGGGGGCTTAGAAAAACTGTTTTTT
>TRBJ2-1|-|-|TRBV29-1
CSVESDGVTYNEQFF
TGCAGCGTTGAATCGGACGGCGTCACCTACAATGAGCAGTTCTTC
>TRBJ2-1|TRBD1|-|TRBV6-1
CASSGGQFSSYNEQFF
TGTGCCAGCAGTGGGGGACAGTTTAGCTCCTACAATGAGCAGTTCTTC
>TRBJ2-1|-|-|TRBV10-3
CAISESGKWGNEQFF
TGTGCCATCAGTGAGTCCGGAAAGTGGGGCAATGAGCAGTTCTTC
>TRBJ1-1|-|-|TRBV6-1
CASTHPGEGTEAFF
TGTGCCAGCACCCACCCGGGAGAAGGCACTGAAGCTTTCTTT